The 22 T cell receptor beta chains in this list originate from one sample, sequenced in a study of cytomegalovirus exposure and HLA in healthy donors (dated by TCRdb to about 2017). Library prep was done by the immunoSEQ multiplex PCR assay. A mixture of 60 forward primers for TCR Vbeta segments and 13 reverse primers for TCR Jbeta segments was used in the multiplex PCR. As stored in TCRdb, this immuneACCESS dataset retains in-frame rearrangements with V and J assigned. A fraction of the clones does not appear; measured against another copy, unresolved V genes explain less than half of the discrepancy, and the remainder lacks a known reason. Across this sample there are around 130,000 clones, with about 76% seen only once. The ten largest clones capture 2% to 2.5% of the sample. The sample consisted of PBMCs. Receptors were obtained from a woman aged 40 to 50 in good health and CMV-seronegative.

The CDR3 DNA follows: TGTGCCAGCAGTGGACTAGCGGGGGGGCCAGATACGCAGTATTTT. Protein: CASSGLAGGPDTQYF. The chain couples TRBV6-5 to TRBJ2-3, with 15 bases lining up with TRBD2. There are 15 residues in the CDR3. CDR1 and CDR2 (germline): MNHEY, SVGAGI. The V gene end was trimmed by 5 bases and the J gene end by 4 bases; junction bases not matched to a gene: 1.

CDR3 residues: CASSIDPRATDEQFF. The CDR3 region has the DNA TGTGCCAGTAGTATAGATCCAAGAGCTACCGATGAGCAGTTCTTC. The gene calls are TRBV19 and TRBJ2-1; no firm D call. The CDR3 consists of 15 residues. The V and J ends lost 0 bases and 8 bases respectively, with 14 bases between them. Looked up from germline, CDR1 is LNHDA and CDR2 is SQIVND (reference sequence). The full variable domain, completed using reference TRBV19 and TRBJ2-1, is DGGITQSPKYLFRKEGQNVTLSCEQNLNHDAMYWYRQDPGQGLRLIYYSQIVNDFQKGDIAEGYSVSREKKESFPLTVTSAQKNPTAFYLCASSIDPRATDEQFFGPGTRLTVL.

The chain has TRBV28 and TRBJ2-7; D possibly corresponds to TRBD1 (5 bases). Deletions cut 1 base from V and 3 bases from J, with 16 bases between. The CDR3 length is 16 residues. Germline V gene lookup returns CDR1 MDHEN and CDR2 SYDVKM. DNA for the CDR3: TGTGCCAGCAGTTTATCAGCCCCAGGGCGCGGCTACGAGCAGTACTTC. Translation gives CASSLSAPGRGYEQYF.

The rearrangement uses TRBV7-9 and TRBJ2-3; 13 nucleotides line up with TRBD2. V trimming: 3 bases; J trimming: 4 bases; junction bases outside the gene matches: 4. CDR3 size: 16 residues. Per the germline V gene, CDR1 is SEHNR and CDR2 is FQNEAQ (reference sequence). DNA of the CDR3: TGTGCCAGCAGCTTGAGACTAGCGGGAGGCCCAGATACGCAGTATTTT. Encoded protein: CASSLRLAGGPDTQYF.

This clone was picked up a small number of times. The rearrangement uses TRBV2 and TRBJ1-1; D gene ambiguous. Trimming removed 7 bases from V and 1 base from J, with 7 bases in between. CDR3 size: 12 residues. Per the germline V gene, CDR1 is SNHLY and CDR2 is FYNNEI. As DNA, the CDR3 is TGTGCCAGCATTGCAGGGAACACTGAAGCTTTCTTT. It yields the protein CASIAGNTEAFF.

This clone has just a few counts. This chain links TRBV4-3 with TRBJ1-2, with D perhaps matching TRBD1 (5 bases). CDR3 length equals 15 residues. V shed 1 base and J shed 2 bases, with 11 bases lying between them. CDR1 is LGHNA, CDR2 YSLEER, per germline. CDR3 bases: TGCGCCAGCAGCCAAGGATCGGGGGTAAACTATGGCTACACCTTC. It codes for CASSQGSGVNYGYTF.

This clone was seen a single time. The chain is built from TRBV2 and TRBJ2-3; 10 bases fit TRBD2. The trim removed 5 bases at V and 4 bases at J, leaving 9 bases unmatched. Germline CDR1 reads SNHLY; CDR2 reads FYNNEI. This CDR3 has 16 residues. The CDR3 region is CASSLIAGGGADTQYF. In DNA, the CDR3 is TGTGCCAGCAGTCTTATAGCGGGGGGCGGGGCAGATACGCAGTATTTT.

This chain uses TRBV7-9 with TRBJ1-1; D is perhaps TRBD1 (6 bases). The CDR3 is 13 amino acids. The germline V gene encodes CDR1 SEHNR and CDR2 FQNEAQ (reference sequence). V was shortened by 4 bases and J by 2 bases, with 8 bases between the two germline ends. The CDR3 coding sequence is TGTGCCAGCAGCTCGGACAGTAACACTGAAGCTTTCTTT. It yields the protein CASSSDSNTEAFF.

In DNA form, the CDR3 reads TGTGCCAGTAGTGCAGATTCTGGGGCCAACGTCCTGACTTTC. It specifies CASSADSGANVLTF. This chain joins TRBV19 and TRBJ2-6; D remains unclear. The germline V gene encodes CDR1 LNHDA and CDR2 SQIVND (reference sequence). The CDR3 contains 14 residues. With 5 bases removed from V and 1 base from J, the gap between germline ends came to 6 bases.

The V gene is TRBV9, the J gene TRBJ1-3; unclear D gene. This CDR3 region has 15 residues. V was cut by 0 bases and J by 0 bases, with 7 bases left in between. Germline CDR1 and CDR2: SGDLS and YYNGEE. CDR3 nucleotides: TGTGCCAGCAGCGTAGATCTCCTCTCTGGAAACACCATATATTTT. Encoded protein: CASSVDLLSGNTIYF.

This chain joins TRBV11-2 and TRBJ1-5; the match to TRBD1 covers 12 bases. The CDR3 sequence is 17 residues long. Germline assignment: CDR1 SGHAT and CDR2 FQNNGV. V gave up 5 bases and J gave up 1 base; unmatched junction bases: 6. Here the CDR3 reads CASSRDRGLGSNQPQHF. CDR3 bases: TGTGCCAGCAGCCGGGACAGGGGGCTCGGGAGCAATCAGCCCCAGCATTTT.

The chain joins TRBV5-1 to TRBJ2-7; tentative D call: TRBD1 (5 bases). CDR3 length: 16 amino acids. Deletions cut 3 bases from V and 7 bases from J, with 23 bases between. CDR1 and CDR2 (germline): SGHRS, YFSETQ. This chain's CDR3 is CASSSQGTALINEQYF. CDR3 sequence (DNA): TGCGCCAGCAGCTCTCAGGGAACCGCCTTGATTAATGAGCAGTACTTC.

The V and J genes are TRBV27 and TRBJ2-7, with D possibly matching TRBD1 (5 bases). The CDR3 covers 14 residues. Germline CDR1 MNHEY, CDR2 SMNVEV (reference sequence). Trimming pared 5 bases from V and 6 bases from J, leaving 17 bases between. CDR3 amino acids: CASSPTLGLAEQYF. Written as DNA, the CDR3 is TGTGCCAGCAGTCCAACATTGGGGCTTGCCGAGCAGTACTTC.

The chain recombines TRBV6-6 with TRBJ2-7; 7 positions agree with TRBD1. The CDR3 has 15 residues. The germline CDR1 and CDR2 sequences are MNHNY and SVGAGI (reference sequence). V was clipped by 5 bases and J by 4 bases; unmatched bases: 11. The CDR3 loop reads CASSEPGQKIYEQYF. CDR3 nucleotides: TGTGCCAGCAGTGAGCCGGGACAGAAAATTTACGAGCAGTACTTC.

CDR3: CASSGQGTYEQYF. In DNA form, the CDR3 reads TGTGCCAGCTCAGGACAGGGGACATACGAGCAGTACTTC. V is TRBV18 and J is TRBJ2-7; 9 positions agree with TRBD1. The trim removed 5 bases at V and 4 bases at J, leaving 3 bases unmatched. The CDR3 runs 13 residues. From germline, CDR1 is KGHSH and CDR2 LQKENI.

This clone has only one observation. V is TRBV7-9 and J is TRBJ2-7, with D perhaps matching TRBD2 (6 bases). Trimming took off 4 bases at V and 3 bases at J, with 7 bases between the two ends. CDR1 and CDR2 from the germline V gene are SEHNR and FQNEAQ (reference sequence). This CDR3 region has 12 residues. The CDR3 reads CASSSGVYEQYF. The CDR3 DNA follows: TGTGCCAGCAGCTCGGGAGTCTACGAGCAGTACTTC. The full variable domain, completed using reference TRBV7-9 and TRBJ2-7, is DTGVSQNPRHKITKRGQNVTFRCDPISEHNRLYWYRQTLGQGPEFLTYFQNEAQLEKSRLLSDRFSAERPKGSFSTLEIQRTEQGDSAMYLCASSSGVYEQYFGPGTRLTVT.

The chain couples TRBV6-6 to TRBJ1-1; D perhaps matches TRBD1 (6 bases). Trimming removed 2 bases at V and 10 bases at J, with 11 bases between. CDR1 and CDR2 (germline): MNHNY, SVGAGI (reference sequence). The CDR3 extends over 12 amino acids. This CDR3 reads CASSYQGRRAFF. CDR3 DNA: TGTGCCAGCAGTTACCAGGGGCGTAGAGCTTTCTTT.

This chain links TRBV28 with TRBJ2-1; D remains ambiguous. The CDR3 contains 14 residues. V was cut by 1 base and J by 5 bases, with 9 bases left in between. Germline CDR1 reads MDHEN; CDR2 reads SYDVKM. In nucleotides, the CDR3 is TGTGCCAGCAGTTTATTGGCTCTTCACAATGAGCAGTTCTTC. This translates into CASSLLALHNEQFF.

This clone was observed a single time. The chain links TRBV2 to TRBJ2-1, with TRBD2 matching 9 bases. Trimming cost V 8 bases and J 10 bases; bases outside gene matches: 15. CDR3 length equals 15 residues. The germline V gene encodes CDR1 SNHLY and CDR2 FYNNEI. The chain's CDR3 is CASRTDSGGLREQFF. CDR3 sequence (DNA): TGTGCCAGCCGAACCGATAGCGGGGGTTTGAGGGAGCAGTTCTTC.

The chain is built from TRBV11-2 and TRBJ1-4; D possibly corresponds to TRBD1 (6 bases). V lost 0 bases, J lost 8 bases, and 13 bases lay in between. CDR3 length: 15 amino acids. The germline gives CDR1 SGHAT, CDR2 FQNNGV. CDR3 nucleotides: TGTGCCAGCAGCTTAGATCATACAGGGCAAGAAAAACTGTTTTTT. It codes for CASSLDHTGQEKLFF.

The chain joins TRBV19 to TRBJ2-5, with TRBD1 matching over 10 bases. The closer fit of TRBJ2-7 to the DNA end suggests the J call may be wrong. The CDR3 has 15 amino acids. Germline assignment: CDR1 LNHDA and CDR2 SQIVND (reference sequence). The CDR3 protein is CASSIGTGASYEQYF. CDR3 DNA sequence: TGTGCCAGTAGTATTGGGACAGGGGCCTCCTACGAGCAGTACTTC.

V and J are TRBV30 and TRBJ2-3; 15 positions match TRBD2. The CDR3 is 19 residues long. Germline V gene data show CDR1 as GTSNPN and CDR2 as SVGIG (reference sequence). The junction had 11 bases not matched to a gene; V was cut back by 0 bases and J by 4 bases. CDR3 in amino acids: CAWSVLRTSGGAGADTQYF. CDR3 bases: TGTGCCTGGAGTGTACTCCGGACTAGCGGGGGGGCCGGGGCAGATACGCAGTATTTT. Filled out from reference TRBV30 and TRBJ2-3, the complete variable domain reads SQTIHQWPATLVQPVGSPLSLECTVEGTSNPNLYWYRQAAGRGLQLLFYSVGIGQISSEVPQNLSASRPQDRQFILSSKKLLLSDSGFYLCAWSVLRTSGGAGADTQYFGPGTRLTVL.